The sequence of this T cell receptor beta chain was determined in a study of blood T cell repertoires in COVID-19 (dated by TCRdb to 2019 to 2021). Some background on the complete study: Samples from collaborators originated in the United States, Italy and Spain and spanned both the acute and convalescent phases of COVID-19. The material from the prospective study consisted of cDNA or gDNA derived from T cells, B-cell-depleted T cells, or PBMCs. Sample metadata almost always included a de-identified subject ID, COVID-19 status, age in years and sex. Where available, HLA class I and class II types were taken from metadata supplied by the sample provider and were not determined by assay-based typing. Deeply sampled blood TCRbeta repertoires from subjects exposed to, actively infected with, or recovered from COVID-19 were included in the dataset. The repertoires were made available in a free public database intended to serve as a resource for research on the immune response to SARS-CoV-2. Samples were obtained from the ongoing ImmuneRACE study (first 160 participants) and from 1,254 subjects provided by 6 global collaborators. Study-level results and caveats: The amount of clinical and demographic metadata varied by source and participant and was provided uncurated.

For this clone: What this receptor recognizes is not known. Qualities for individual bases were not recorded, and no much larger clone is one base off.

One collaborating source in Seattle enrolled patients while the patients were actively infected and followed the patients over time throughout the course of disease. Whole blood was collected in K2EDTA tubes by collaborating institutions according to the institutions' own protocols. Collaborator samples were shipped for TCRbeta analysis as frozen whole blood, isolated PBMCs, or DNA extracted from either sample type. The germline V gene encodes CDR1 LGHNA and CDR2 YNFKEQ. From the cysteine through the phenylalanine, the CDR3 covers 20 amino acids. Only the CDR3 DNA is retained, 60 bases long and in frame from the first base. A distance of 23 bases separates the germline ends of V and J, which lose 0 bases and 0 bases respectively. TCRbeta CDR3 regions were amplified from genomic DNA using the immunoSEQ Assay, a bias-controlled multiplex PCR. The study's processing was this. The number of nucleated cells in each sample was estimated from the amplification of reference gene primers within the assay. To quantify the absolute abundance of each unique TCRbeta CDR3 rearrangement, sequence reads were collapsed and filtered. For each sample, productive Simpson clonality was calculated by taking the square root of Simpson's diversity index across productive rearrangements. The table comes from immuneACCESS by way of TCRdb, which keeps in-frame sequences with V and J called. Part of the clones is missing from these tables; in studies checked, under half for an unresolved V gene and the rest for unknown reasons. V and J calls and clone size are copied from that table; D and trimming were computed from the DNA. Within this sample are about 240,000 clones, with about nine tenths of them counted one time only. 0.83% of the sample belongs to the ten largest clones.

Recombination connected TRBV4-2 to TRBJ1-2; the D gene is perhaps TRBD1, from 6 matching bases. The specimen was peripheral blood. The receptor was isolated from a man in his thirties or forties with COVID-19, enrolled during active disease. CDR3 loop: CASSQDPRRGANFSNYGYTF. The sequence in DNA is TGTGCCAGCAGCCAAGATCCTCGCAGGGGAGCAAACTTCTCTAACTATGGCTACACCTTC.